The 18 T cell receptor beta chains given below trace back to one sample, sequenced in a study of cytomegalovirus exposure and HLA in healthy donors. Primers for the PCR totalled 60 Vbeta and 13 Jbeta. Profiled with immunoSEQ multiplex PCR; TCRdb holds only in-frame clones, not every one. This sample has over 150,000 clones, with around 80% found just once. Sequenced: PBMCs. Receptors were obtained from a woman in her fifties or sixties in good health and CMV-seropositive.

This chain connects TRBV28 to TRBJ1-2; tentatively, D is TRBD1 (6 bases). Germline CDR1 and CDR2: MDHEN and SYDVKM. The CDR3 loop spans 16 amino acids. V dropped 6 bases and J dropped 3 bases, with 20 bases sitting between them. CDR3 amino acids: CASSATQDSPYYGYTF. CDR3 in DNA: TGTGCCAGCAGCGCCACCCAGGACAGTCCTTACTATGGCTACACCTTC.

This chain joins TRBV15 and TRBJ2-3, with 12 bases matching TRBD2. Unmatched junction bases numbered 10, after V lost 5 bases and J lost 10 bases. The CDR3 has 15 amino acids. Looked up from germline, CDR1 is LNHNV and CDR2 is YYDKDF (reference sequence). The CDR3 region is CATSLARLAGVAQYF. For the CDR3, the DNA is TGTGCCACCAGCCTCGCGAGACTAGCGGGAGTAGCGCAGTATTTT.

The J gene is TRBJ2-2, the V gene TRBV19; no reliable D call. This CDR3 has 16 residues. CDR1 is LNHDA, CDR2 SQIVND, per germline (reference sequence). The V and J ends lost 4 bases and 3 bases respectively, with 15 bases between them. CDR3 sequence reads: CASSNPLQAYTGELFF. DNA of the CDR3: TGTGCCAGTAGTAACCCGTTGCAGGCGTACACCGGGGAGCTGTTTTTT.

V gene TRBV14 combines with J gene TRBJ1-3; D gene uncertain. Germline CDR1 is SGHDN and CDR2 is FVKESK. There are 15 residues in the CDR3. The germline V and J ends were trimmed by 1 base and 0 bases, with 7 bases remaining between them. The CDR3: CASSQVHSSGNTIYF. CDR3 in DNA: TGTGCCAGCAGCCAAGTACACAGCTCTGGAAACACCATATATTTT.

A note on this clone: Other nucleotide sequences from this sample produce the same CDR3. The V call is TRBV11-2, the J call TRBJ2-1, with TRBD2 matching over 13 bases. Trimming cost V 1 base and J 8 bases; bases outside gene matches: 5. The CDR3 runs to 16 residues. The germline CDR1 and CDR2 sequences are SGHAT and FQNNGV. CDR3 loop: CASSLGGLAGAYEQFF. CDR3 nucleotides: TGTGCCAGCAGCTTAGGTGGACTAGCGGGAGCCTATGAGCAGTTCTTC.

V gene TRBV18 combines with J gene TRBJ1-3; maybe TRBD1 (5 bases). The CDR3 is 15 amino acids. CDR1 KGHSH and CDR2 LQKENI come from the germline V gene. V was shortened by 5 bases and J by 0 bases, with 11 bases between the two germline ends. The CDR3 nucleotides read TGTGCCAGCTCATCGGGACTGAGCTCTGGAAACACCATATATTTT. Encoded protein: CASSSGLSSGNTIYF.

The V and J genes are TRBV27 and TRBJ2-7; 9 bases line up with TRBD1. V was clipped by 5 bases and J by 4 bases; unmatched bases: 9. This CDR3 comprises 15 residues. Germline CDR1 is MNHEY and CDR2 is SMNVEV (reference sequence). CDR3 nucleotide sequence: TGTGCCAGCAGTACACCGGGACAGGGAGAATACGAGCAGTACTTC. Amino acids: CASSTPGQGEYEQYF.

The V and J genes are TRBV7-9 and TRBJ2-7; weak D call: TRBD2 (5 bases). The CDR3 sequence is 15 residues long. V lost 1 base and J lost 7, with 17 bases in between. The germline gives CDR1 SEHNR, CDR2 FQNEAQ (reference sequence). The CDR3 DNA follows: TGTGCCAGCAGCTTAGACCTGGCCCTGACTACGGAGCAGTACTTC. Amino acids: CASSLDLALTTEQYF.

This chain connects TRBV28 to TRBJ2-6; D might be TRBD2 (5 bases). CDR1 is MDHEN and CDR2 is SYDVKM in the germline V gene. CDR3 size: 17 residues. V lost 6 bases and J 2 bases, leaving 17 bases between the germline ends. Here the CDR3 reads CASRISAGSTGANVLTF. The DNA of the CDR3 is TGTGCCAGCAGGATTTCGGCGGGCTCAACTGGGGCCAACGTCCTGACTTTC.

The chain is built from TRBV14 and TRBJ2-7, with a tentative D call TRBD1 (6 bases). The CDR3 loop spans 16 amino acids. Germline CDR1 is SGHDN and CDR2 is FVKESK. V lost 2 bases and J 4 bases, leaving 18 bases between the germline ends. The CDR3 nucleotides are TGTGCCAGCAGCCAATATGGACAGAACCTGCGATACGAGCAGTACTTC. It yields the protein CASSQYGQNLRYEQYF.

The chain uses TRBV5-1 and TRBJ2-2, with D maybe TRBD2 (6 bases). Trimming pared 6 bases from V and 6 bases from J, leaving 15 bases between. Germline lookup yields CDR1 SGHRS and CDR2 YFSETQ. The CDR3 runs to 14 residues. The chain's CDR3 is CASTPPGGPGELFF. CDR3 bases: TGCGCCAGCACCCCTCCCGGGGGTCCCGGGGAGCTGTTTTTT.

Note on this clone: Mismatch with germline at one junction end may stem from a read error. The chain is built from TRBV7-9 and TRBJ1-2, with D maybe TRBD1 (5 bases). Looked up from germline, CDR1 is SEHNR and CDR2 is FQNEAQ (reference sequence). This CDR3 is 12 amino acids long. As DNA, the CDR3 is TGTTCCAGCAGTTTCAGGGACTATGGCTACACCTTC. Translation gives CSSSFRDYGYTF.

The chain uses TRBV9 and TRBJ2-2, with D unresolved. The CDR3 is 17 amino acids. V lost 0 bases and J 1 base, leaving 13 bases between the germline ends. Germline CDR1 and CDR2: SGDLS and YYNGEE. The CDR3 protein is CASSVVSTLMNTGELFF. Written as DNA, the CDR3 is TGTGCCAGCAGCGTAGTGTCGACACTCATGAACACCGGGGAGCTGTTTTTT.

The V gene is TRBV6-5, the J gene TRBJ2-5; tentative D call: TRBD2 (5 bases). The CDR3 has 15 residues. V lost 3 bases and J lost 11, with 22 bases in between. Germline CDR1 and CDR2: MNHEY and SVGAGI. CDR3: CASSYAEGGPYGQYF. The CDR3 DNA is TGTGCCAGCAGTTATGCCGAGGGTGGGCCCTACGGGCAGTACTTC.

This chain uses TRBV29-1 with TRBJ2-1; D is unresolved. Between the trimmed V and J ends, which lost 7 bases and 7 bases, there was a span of 14 bases. This CDR3 is built from 12 residues. Germline V gives CDR1 SQVTM, CDR2 ANQGSEA. The CDR3 reads CSAWVPGNEQFF. The CDR3 region has the DNA TGCAGCGCCTGGGTGCCGGGTAATGAGCAGTTCTTC.

The sample holds one count of this clone. V and J are TRBV7-3 and TRBJ1-6, with TRBD1 identical over 7 bases. The trim removed 4 bases at V and 4 bases at J, leaving 1 base unmatched. Germline V gene data show CDR1 as SGHTA and CDR2 as FQGTGA. The CDR3 length is 14 residues. CDR3 in amino acids: CASSSGQYNSPLHF. The DNA for the CDR3 is TGTGCCAGCAGCTCGGGACAGTATAATTCACCCCTCCACTTT.

The chain uses TRBV5-1 and TRBJ2-1; 7 bases are shared with TRBD1. In germline, CDR1 is SGHRS, CDR2 YFSETQ. The ends lost 4 bases at V and 4 bases at J; junction bases unmatched: 8. The CDR3 is 15 residues long. The CDR3 DNA is TGCGCCAGCAGCGGGCCCGACAGGGATTACAATGAGCAGTTCTTC. Translated, it gives CASSGPDRDYNEQFF. Full variable domain (rest looked up from reference TRBV5-1 and TRBJ2-1): KAGVTQTPRYLIKTRGQQVTLSCSPISGHRSVSWYQQTPGQGLQFLFEYFSETQRNKGNFPGRFSGRQFSNSRSEMNVSTLELGDSALYLCASSGPDRDYNEQFFGPGTRLTVL.

The chain employs TRBV5-8 and TRBJ1-1, with D possibly TRBD1 on 6 matching bases. The V end was cut by 2 bases, the J end by 0 bases, with 14 bases between. CDR1 and CDR2 (germline): SGHTS, YDEGEE. The CDR3 runs 16 residues. Here the CDR3 reads CASSFTGLSVNTEAFF. Written as DNA, the CDR3 is TGTGCCAGCAGCTTTACAGGGCTCTCCGTGAACACTGAAGCTTTCTTT.